This record looks at one T cell receptor (beta chain) sequence and its context. Its cognate antigen is unknown. The method was immunoSEQ multiplex PCR; TCRdb's version includes in-frame clones alone and lacks a portion of them. This sample has over 50,000 clones, with over 70% found just once. The sample comes from a study of T cell responses to AZD1222 COVID-19 vaccine. Trimming cost V 3 bases and J 0 bases; bases outside gene matches: 4. The V gene's germline CDR1 is SGHRS and CDR2 YFSETQ. CDR3 size: 17 residues. The study's findings and limits: Sampled repertoires all dated from after the peak T cell response. Dominant at 160-218 and 743-854, vaccine-associated CD4 TCRs also spanned spike. Reportedly, nearly half the spike-specific TCRs target unmutated variant regions. Clonal diversity was possibly underestimated; the donors were predominantly white British and more often female.

The receptor was isolated from an adult in good health. The chain carries TRBV5-1 and TRBJ2-1; 12 nucleotides match TRBD2. The material sequenced was peripheral blood, taken on day 0 of AZD1222 vaccination. CDR3 amino acids: CASSYWTSGDSYNEQFF. Here the CDR3 DNA reads TGCGCCAGCAGCTACTGGACTAGCGGGGACTCCTACAATGAGCAGTTCTTC.